The following is a T cell receptor (beta chain) sequence with its context. What it binds is unknown. TCRdb re-analysed the 5' RACE reads in MiXCR, keeping a single row per CDR3 protein. The table shows 200,000 to 250,000 distinct CDR3 sequences, with about 12% occurring only once. Among all donors, each was a healthy Caucasian. This record comes from a study of identical twins. Germline V gene sequence: CDR1 SGHDT, CDR2 YYEEEE. J gave up 0 bases and V 4 bases, and 6 bases lay outside the gene matches. The CDR3 consists of 16 residues. Overall study findings and caveats: There were fewer insertions in abundant cord blood beta clonotypes, but memory repertoires showed no such pattern. The analysis was cross-sectional rather than longitudinal within donors.

The sample was also reused in another study, on yellow fever vaccine responses in identical twins.

This clonotype was obtained from a woman younger than 35 in good health. Material for sequencing was memory (CD45RO+) T cells sorted from blood. The V gene is TRBV5-6, the J gene TRBJ2-3; 9 bases are shared with TRBD1. The CDR3 loop is CASSPNRGLSTDTQYF. DNA of the CDR3: TGTGCCAGCAGCCCAAACAGGGGGCTTAGCACAGATACGCAGTATTTT.